These T cell receptor beta chains were read from a single sample in a study of blood T cell repertoires in COVID-19. Sequencing was performed with immunoSEQ multiplex PCR; in TCRdb, only in-frame clones are kept and a portion is missing. The sample shows about 160,000 clones, 80% to 90% of them seen only once. Input material: PBMCs or T cells enriched from blood (not recorded which). These receptor sequences come from a woman aged 45-59 years in a cohort exposed to, infected with or recovered from COVID-19 (not recorded which). Each CDR3 is given with its conserved first and last residue. The D gene is left open where the match is weak. Not every row has a clone size; where given, it reads once, few, many or a size class.

TRBV6-5	TRBJ2-7	TRBD1	once	TGTGCCAGCAGTAACCGGGACAGGCCCCCCTACGAGCAGTACTTC	CASSNRDRPPYEQYF
TRBV30	TRBJ2-7	.	.	TGTGCCTGGAGTGTACCGTCTAAGTACAGCTCCTACGAGCAGTACTTC	CAWSVPSKYSSYEQYF
TRBV18	TRBJ1-1	.	.	TGTGCCAGCTCACCACCTTCCGGGAAGACTGAAGCTTTCTTT	CASSPPSGKTEAFF
TRBV18	TRBJ1-1	TRBD1	.	TGTGCCAGCTCACCGGGACAGCAGAACACTGAAGCTTTCTTT	CASSPGQQNTEAFF
TRBV18	TRBJ2-7	.	few	TGTGCCAGCTCACCCGGACTCGTAAACTACGAGCAGTACTTC	CASSPGLVNYEQYF
TRBV28	TRBJ1-2	.	.	TGTGGGAGCGGGGTCAACTATGGCTACACCTTC	CGSGVNYGYTF
TRBV19	TRBJ2-4	.	once	TGTGCCAGTAGTGGCCAAAACAGGGACCTTGCCAAAAACATTCAGTACTTC	CASSGQNRDLAKNIQYF
TRBV7-6	TRBJ2-2	.	.	TGTGCCAGCAGCATTGGGACAACCGGGGAGCTGTTTTTT	CASSIGTTGELFF
TRBV7-9	TRBJ2-1	TRBD1	.	TGTGCCAGCAGCAGGTGGACAGGGGGCGATGAGCAGTTCTTC	CASSRWTGGDEQFF
TRBV28	TRBJ1-1	.	.	TGTGCCAGCAGTGCCCCCCAGGGTCTAGGTTTCTTT	CASSAPQGLGFF
TRBV15	TRBJ2-2	TRBD1	once	TGTGCCACCAGCAGCACAACATTCCCCGGACAGGGGCATGTTGTCTTAGCGAACACCGGGGAGCTGTTTTTT	CATSSTTFPGQGHVVLANTGELFF
TRBV5-1	TRBJ2-3	TRBD1	once	TGCGCCAGCAGCTCGACAGGGGGAACAGATACGCAGTATTTT	CASSSTGGTDTQYF
TRBV5-6	TRBJ1-3	.	.	TGTGCCAGCAGCCTCAGAGGACAAGGGTCTGGAAACACCATATATTTT	CASSLRGQGSGNTIYF
TRBV5-1	TRBJ1-2	.	.	TGCGCCAGCAGCTTGGACGGGAGCTATGGCTACACCTTC	CASSLDGSYGYTF
TRBV2	TRBJ2-1	TRBD1	.	TGTGCCAGCACGAGGACAGGGAGCTCCTACAATGAGCAGTTCTTC	CASTRTGSSYNEQFF
TRBV5-1	TRBJ2-7	.	.	TGCGCCAGCAGCTTGGGTCCAGCGGGCTACGAGCAGTACTTC	CASSLGPAGYEQYF
TRBV28	TRBJ2-7	TRBD1	.	TGTGCCAGCAGTTTAAGGACAGGGGTCTACGAGCAGTACTTC	CASSLRTGVYEQYF
TRBV9	TRBJ2-1	TRBD1	.	TGTGCCAGCAGCGTAAACAGGGGGGCAGGCAATGAGCAGTTCTTC	CASSVNRGAGNEQFF
TRBV5-1	TRBJ1-4	.	.	TGCGCCAGCAGACCAGGGTTGGAAGAAAAACTGTTTTTT	CASRPGLEEKLFF
TRBV4-2	TRBJ1-6	.	.	TGTGCCAGCAGCCAAGTTCTGGCGACTACAGGGAATAATTCACCCCTCCACTTT	CASSQVLATTGNNSPLHF
TRBV14	TRBJ2-7	.	.	TGTGCCAGCAGCGCGGGACGGGGAACCTACGAGCAGTACTTC	CASSAGRGTYEQYF
TRBV5-1	TRBJ2-7	.	.	TGCGCCAGCAGCTTGGAGCTCTACGAGCAGTACTTC	CASSLELYEQYF
TRBV5-1	TRBJ1-3	TRBD1	.	TGCGCCAGCAGCTCGACAGGGACTTCTGGAAACACCATATATTTT	CASSSTGTSGNTIYF
TRBV18	TRBJ2-5	.	.	TGTGCCAGCTCACCGACCGACCCGGGGAGGGAGACCCAGTACTTC	CASSPTDPGRETQYF
TRBV6-5	TRBJ2-2	TRBD1	.	TGTGCCAGCAGTTACTGGACAGGATTGAACACCGGGGAGCTGTTTTTT	CASSYWTGLNTGELFF
TRBV11-1	TRBJ2-2	TRBD1	few	TGTGCCAGCAGCGGTCAGACAGGGGCCGGCACCGGGGAGCTGTTTTTT	CASSGQTGAGTGELFF
TRBV7-2	TRBJ2-4	.	.	TGTGCCAGCAGCTTAGCGTCAAGGGGTGCGGCCAAAAACATTCAGTACTTC	CASSLASRGAAKNIQYF
TRBV27	TRBJ2-7	TRBD1	.	TGTGCCAGCAGTCCCAGCCGGGACAGGGCCTACGAGCAGTACTTC	CASSPSRDRAYEQYF
TRBV28	TRBJ1-4	.	.	TGTGCCAGCAGCCTGGGGGGGGGCAATGAAAAACTGTTTTTT	CASSLGGGNEKLFF
TRBV19	TRBJ1-5	TRBD1	.	TGTGCCAGTAACTCCCAGGGGGGCAGCAATCAGCCCCAGCATTTT	CASNSQGGSNQPQHF
TRBV27	TRBJ2-2	.	.	TGTGCCAGCAGTCCCCGGACAGAAAACACCGGGGAGCTGTTTTTT	CASSPRTENTGELFF
TRBV7-2	TRBJ2-3	TRBD2	.	TGTGCCAGCAGCTTATCTAGCGGTGCCACAGATACGCAGTATTTT	CASSLSSGATDTQYF
TRBV29-1	TRBJ1-3	.	.	TGCAGCTATCGGGGTGTCGGCTCTGGAAACACCATATATTTT	CSYRGVGSGNTIYF
TRBV7-2	TRBJ1-5	TRBD1	.	TGTGCCAGCAGCTCTAACACAGGGGTCGGCAATCAGCCCCAGCATTTT	CASSSNTGVGNQPQHF
TRBV18	TRBJ2-7	TRBD2	once	TGTGCCAGCTCACCCTCCCCACCGGGGGGGGAGCAGTACTTC	CASSPSPPGGEQYF
TRBV9	TRBJ1-3	.	.	TGTGCCAGCAGCGGCGGAGGGTGGTCTGGAAACACCATATATTTT	CASSGGGWSGNTIYF
TRBV12-3/TRBV12-4	TRBJ1-5	.	few	TGTGCCAGCAGTTTATCCCTCAATCAGCCCCAGCATTTT	CASSLSLNQPQHF
TRBV10-3	TRBJ2-3	.	.	TGTGCCATCAGTATGGGGGAGGCGGATACGCAGTATTTT	CAISMGEADTQYF
TRBV5-1	TRBJ2-7	.	.	TGCGCCAGCAGCTATTCCCCGGGGTCCTACGAGCAGTACTTC	CASSYSPGSYEQYF
TRBV7-3	TRBJ2-2	.	.	TGTGCCAGCAGCTTAACGGGGAGGACCACCACCGGGGAGCTGTTTTTT	CASSLTGRTTTGELFF
TRBV9	TRBJ1-4	.	.	TGTGCCAGCAGTCCAGGGTGGGCTAATGAAAAACTGTTTTTT	CASSPGWANEKLFF
TRBV29-1	TRBJ1-4	.	.	TGCAGCGTTTCCCCAGGGGCGGGTAATGAAAAACTGTTTTTT	CSVSPGAGNEKLFF
TRBV3-1/TRBV3-2	TRBJ2-2	TRBD2	.	TGTGCCAGCAGCCAAGAGAATAGGCTAGCGGGGGGGCGCACCGGGGAGCTGTTTTTT	CASSQENRLAGGRTGELFF
TRBV12-3/TRBV12-4	TRBJ1-1	.	.	TGTGCCAGCAGTTTCCAGGGGCGAAGTGAAGCTTTCTTT	CASSFQGRSEAFF
TRBV5-4	TRBJ1-3	TRBD1	few	TGTGCCAGCAGCTTAGGACAGGGGGCTTTCGCTGGAAACACCATATATTTT	CASSLGQGAFAGNTIYF
TRBV21-1	TRBJ2-2	.	.	TGTGCCAGCAGCAAGCCCCGGGACAGGGCTACCGGGGAGCTGTTTTTT	CASSKPRDRATGELFF
TRBV24-1	TRBJ2-3	TRBD2	.	TGTGCCACCAACAACGGCGGGAGCGGAGATACGCAGTATTTT	CATNNGGSGDTQYF
TRBV5-4	TRBJ2-2	TRBD2	.	TGTGCCAGCAGCTTGGTGCGGGGGGCAGAGGGCACCGGGGAGCTGTTTTTT	CASSLVRGAEGTGELFF
TRBV24-1	TRBJ2-4	TRBD1	.	TGTGCCACCAGTGCAAGTAAGACAGGGGGAGATACACTAGCCAAAAACATTCAGTACTTC	CATSASKTGGDTLAKNIQYF
TRBV28	TRBJ1-3	TRBD1	.	TGTGCCAGCATCCCGTCGGGCAGGGGGATTGGAAACACCATATATTTT	CASIPSGRGIGNTIYF
TRBV6-5	TRBJ2-1	TRBD2	.	TGTGCCAGCAGGGTGCTAGCGGGGTACAATGAGCAGTTCTTC	CASRVLAGYNEQFF
TRBV20-1	TRBJ1-4	.	.	TGCAGTGCTCCAAGAGATGAAAAACTGTTTTTT	CSAPRDEKLFF
TRBV30	TRBJ2-7	TRBD1	once	TGTGCCTGGCATCCGAGGGACAGGGCAATCTCCGAGCAGTACTTC	CAWHPRDRAISEQYF
TRBV7-9	TRBJ2-7	.	once	TGTGCCAGCAGCTCTAGACGCGGCGAGCAGTACTTC	CASSSRRGEQYF